The source of this TCR beta chain is a study of blood T cell repertoires in COVID-19. As for the study in general: COVID-19 samples from acute and convalescent phases originated in the United States, Italy and Spain. T cells, B-cell-depleted T cells, or PBMCs provided the cDNA or gDNA that served as material.

Original processing methods: For nucleated cells, counts were estimated from reference gene primer amplification. Repertoires were generated with immunoSEQ multiplex PCR, while TCRdb's copy carries only in-frame clones and drops some. V and J calls plus clone size are reproduced from that table; the DNA served to infer D and trimming. The table includes 90,000 to 150,000 clones, around 91% detected once. The germline V gene has CDR1 SGHDN and CDR2 FVKESK. The V and J ends lost 4 bases and 5 bases respectively, with 6 bases between them. The CDR3 runs 13 residues. This sequence originates from a man aged 65 to 85 with active or convalescent COVID-19. The chain links TRBV14 to TRBJ1-6; the D is unclear. The sample comprised peripheral blood. The CDR3 is CASSLSDNSPLHF. The CDR3 DNA reads as TGTGCCAGCAGCCTCTCGGATAATTCACCCCTCCACTTT.